This TCR beta chain stems from a study of cytomegalovirus exposure and HLA in healthy donors. Across the study: Most genotyped donors, approximately 81% of some 400, had Caucasian-associated genetic ancestry. Broader study findings: Available immune exposure information was restricted to CMV serostatus only. The authors listed 164 TCR beta chains as cytomegalovirus-associated. It is likely that the observed cluster of highly shared sequence variants was a sequencing artifact.

Remarks on this clone: Its antigen is undetermined.

The CDR3 runs to 14 residues. The germline V gene encodes CDR1 WSHSY and CDR2 SAAADI. The ends lost 7 bases at V and 0 bases at J; junction bases unmatched: 3. PCR used 60 Vbeta primers and 13 Jbeta primers. The data were produced by immunoSEQ multiplex PCR, yet TCRdb's version contains in-frame clones alone and is incomplete. The data hold about 160,000 clones, with around 79% observed a single time. The chain recombines TRBV10-2 with TRBJ2-1; 7 bases line up with TRBD1. Source material: PBMCs. This TCR derives from a woman aged 50 to 65 in good health and CMV-seropositive. The CDR3 region has the DNA TGCGCCAGCAAGCAGGGGGACTCCTACAATGAGCAGTTCTTC. Translated: CASKQGDSYNEQFF.